These 15 T cell receptor beta chains originate from one sample sequenced in a study of tumor-infiltrating lymphocytes in primary liver carcinoma. Co-extraction yielded RNA and DNA from 20-30 mg of unsorted bulk tissue. Constant-region priming of roughly 500 ng total RNA yielded TCR beta cDNA. Investigators got TCR beta libraries out of three nested multiplex PCR rounds, done with slightly modified ARM-PCR. In the first two PCR rounds, TRBV1-TRBV30 forward primers were paired with a C-beta reverse primer, and each round lasted 10 cycles. TCRdb reprocessed the multiplex PCR reads with MiXCR, giving one entry per CDR3 protein. This table has 90,000 to 150,000 distinct CDR3 sequences, 50% to 65% appearing once. The sequencing sample was made of liver tumor tissue from sampling region 1. Sample subset: tumor region T1, superior pole. Source of these receptors: a woman aged 55 to 70 with primary liver carcinoma and hepatitis B virus infection.

For this clonotype: Compared with germline, one end of the junction differs, possibly owing to a read error. The genes are TRBV11-2 and TRBJ2-7; D is possibly TRBD2 (5 bases). This CDR3 has 15 residues. CDR1 and CDR2 (germline): SGHAT, FQNNGV. In nucleotides, the CDR3 is TGTGCCAGCAGCCCTTGTACAAGCGGAAACTACGAGCAGTACTTT. Amino acid sequence: CASSPCTSGNYEQYF. The whole variable domain, remainder taken from reference TRBV11-2 and TRBJ2-7, is EAGVAQSPRYKIIEKRQSVAFWCNPISGHATLYWYQQILGQGPKLLIQFQNNGVVDDSQLPKDRFSAERLKGVDSTLKIQPAKLEDSAVYLCASSPCTSGNYEQYFGPGTRLTVT.

Concerning this clonotype itself: It may be a read error: a sequence one base away is much more abundant. The chain recombines TRBV5-1 with TRBJ2-6; no definite D call. Per the germline V gene, CDR1 is SGHRS and CDR2 is YFSETQ. The CDR3 is 18 residues long. Trimming cost V 5 bases and J 0 bases, with 18 bases left between them. CDR3 sequence reads: CASSLYLIGSSGANVLTF. CDR3 nucleotides: TGCGCCAGCAGTCTTTACTTGATAGGGTCCTCTGGGGCCAACGTCCTGACTTTC.

The table lists this clonotype with a count of one. Mismatch with germline at one junction end may stem from a read error. V usage is TRBV11-2 and J usage is TRBJ2-7; D gene uncertain. The germline V gene encodes CDR1 SGHAT and CDR2 FQNNGV. The CDR3 spans 12 residues. In nucleotides, the CDR3 is TGTCCCAGGAGCCAGTTTGTCAACGAGCAGTACTTC. Translating it yields CPRSQFVNEQYF.

As for this clonotype: Because the CDR3's place on the DNA is in doubt, the DNA is left out and the CDR3 is given as listed by TCRdb. The CDR3 reads CANSEMAGNYGCTF. The chain has TRBV6-1 and TRBJ1-2; TRBD1, as called in the table, went unchecked against the DNA. Germline CDR1 and CDR2: MNHNS and SASEGT. The CDR3 spans 14 amino acids, including both terminal residues.

Turning to this clonotype: A read error may explain this, as a much larger clone is one base away. The chain combines TRBV10-2 with TRBJ1-1, with a possible D match to TRBD1 (5 bases). V lost 7 bases and J 0 bases, leaving 9 bases between the germline ends. This CDR3 has 13 residues. Looked up from germline, CDR1 is WSHSY and CDR2 is SAAADI. This CDR3 reads CASTVQVNTEAFF. The CDR3, as DNA: TGCGCCAGCACGGTACAGGTGAACACTGAAGCTTTCTTT.

Turning to this clonotype: A clone one base away is much larger, so this may be a read error. The rearrangement joins TRBV5-1 to TRBJ2-1, with 9 bases aligning to TRBD1. The CDR3 length is 14 residues. Germline lookup yields CDR1 SGHRS and CDR2 YFSETQ. DNA of the CDR3: TGCGCCAACAGCTTGGGGGACAGGGTCAGTGAGCAGTTCTTC. Translating gives CANSLGDRVSEQFF.

Details on this clonotype: Germline is not matched at one junction end, which may reflect a read error. The rearrangement uses TRBV11-2 and TRBJ1-1; D is undetermined. The CDR3 spans 20 residues. Germline-derived CDR1 and CDR2 are SGHAT and FQNNGV. The CDR3 DNA reads TGTGCAAGCAGCTTAGGGTCACGTAGGGTCCGAGGACCATTGAACACTGAAGCTCTCTTT. As protein: CASSLGSRRVRGPLNTEALF.

As for this clonotype: The junction does not match germline at one end; this may be a read error. V is TRBV11-2 and J is TRBJ2-1; 7 bases are shared with TRBD2. Looked up from germline, CDR1 is SGHAT and CDR2 is FQNNGV. This CDR3 region has 13 residues. CDR3 region: CASSRASGGEPFF. In DNA form, the CDR3 reads TGTGCCAGCAGCAGGGCTAGCGGTGGTGAGCCGTTCTTC.

Remarks on this clonotype: A much larger clone differs by one base, so this may be a read error. The chain is built from TRBV28 and TRBJ1-6, with a weak D call TRBD1 (5 bases). V lost 8 bases and J lost 10, with 18 bases in between. The CDR3 sequence is 14 residues long. In germline, CDR1 is MDHEN, CDR2 SYDVKM. CDR3 DNA: TGTGCCAGCGAGGTCTATAGGGGCATCTCACCCCTCCACTTT. Its protein is CASEVYRGISPLHF.

This sequence joins TRBV11-3 and TRBJ2-3, with 9 bases that match TRBD2. Germline loops: CDR1 SGHNT, CDR2 YENEEA. Trimming removed 6 bases from V and 2 bases from J; junction bases left unmatched: 15. CDR3 size: 18 residues. The CDR3: CASSRWVAGEDNTDTQYF. CDR3 nucleotide sequence: TGTGCCAGCAGTCGTTGGGTAGCGGGAGAAGATAACACAGATACGCAGTATTTT.

The count of this clonotype is one. The chain recombines TRBV30 with TRBJ1-2, with D unclear. CDR3 size: 13 residues. Trimming removed 0 bases at V and 1 base at J, with 6 bases between. Germline CDR1 is GTSNPN and CDR2 is SVGIG (reference sequence). The CDR3 protein is CAWSVQLNYGYTF. CDR3 coding DNA: TGTGCCTGGAGTGTCCAGCTTAACTATGGCTACACCTTC.

Of note for this clonotype: The junction shows a germline mismatch at one end, possibly a read error. The chain recombines TRBV6-2 or TRBV6-3 with TRBJ1-5; D is unclear. Germline-derived CDR1 and CDR2 are MNHEY and SVGEGT. The CDR3 is made up of 14 amino acids. The CDR3 loop reads CASNVQEVNRPQHF. As DNA, the CDR3 is TGTGCCAGCAACGTCCAAGAGGTTAATCGGCCCCAGCATTTT.

As concerns this clonotype: A much bigger clone sits one base away, suggesting this may be a read error. The chain has TRBV1 and TRBJ2-5; the table's D call TRBD2 went unverified against the DNA. TRBV1 is annotated as a pseudogene. The CDR3 contains 13 residues. DNA for the CDR3: TGCACCAGCAGCGGGAGGGCCGGGGGGACCCAGTACTTC. Its translation is CTSSGRAGGTQYF.

As for this clonotype: The CDR3 carries no conserved terminal phenylalanine or tryptophan, so it likely arises from a read error. The genes are TRBV7-8 and TRBJ2-7; 9 nucleotides line up with TRBD2. The junction had 10 bases not matched to a gene; V was cut back by 6 bases and J by 1 base. This CDR3 region has 16 residues. Germline V gene lookup returns CDR1 SGHVS and CDR2 FQNEAQ. The CDR3, as DNA: TGTGCCAGCAGTCCCCGAGGGACTAGCTGGTCCTACGAGCAGTACTGC. Translating gives CASSPRGTSWSYEQYC.

This chain links TRBV28 with TRBJ2-3; the match to TRBD1 covers 9 bases. The germline gives CDR1 MDHEN, CDR2 SYDVKM. V shed 5 bases, J shed 2 bases, and the junction held 8 bases outside the gene matches. The length of the CDR3 is 16 residues. This CDR3 is CASSPETGGITDTQYF. DNA of the CDR3: TGTGCCAGCAGTCCCGAGACAGGGGGGATCACAGATACGCAGTATTTT.